This is a list of T cell receptor beta chains from one sample in a study of somatic mutations in cytotoxic T cells in rheumatoid arthritis. TCRdb's copy holds only in-frame clones and misses some; the assay was immunoSEQ multiplex PCR. The sample has about 19,000 clones, roughly nine tenths seen once; the top ten hold approximately 15%. The sample comprised CD8+ T cells sorted from blood. These receptors all stem from a middle-aged man in good health. The CDR3 runs from the conserved cysteine through the conserved F or W. D genes are given only for firm matches. Where a row states a size, it is once, few, many or the class of an expanded clone; other rows omit it.

V	J	D	length	size	CDR3	DNA
TRBV27	TRBJ1-1	-	13	-	CASSTEMNTEAFF	TGTGCCAGCAGTACAGAAATGAACACTGAAGCTTTCTTT
TRBV28	TRBJ2-3	-	11	-	CAISYGDTQYF	TGTGCCATCTCGTATGGAGATACGCAGTATTTT
TRBV27	TRBJ2-7	-	13	-	CASRPRGSYEQYF	TGTGCCAGCAGACCCCGAGGTTCCTACGAGCAGTACTTC
TRBV28	TRBJ1-5	TRBD1	15	-	CASSLFPTGDQPQHF	TGTGCCAGCAGTTTATTCCCGACAGGGGATCAGCCCCAGCATTTT
TRBV28	TRBJ2-3	-	11	-	CASSLQDTQYF	TGTGCCAGCAGTTTGCAGGATACGCAGTATTTT
TRBV14	TRBJ2-1	TRBD1	14	-	CASTQTGGSDEQFF	TGTGCCAGCACCCAAACAGGGGGCAGCGATGAGCAGTTCTTC
TRBV7-9	TRBJ1-1	-	17	few	CASRPPDRGRRDTEAFF	TGTGCCAGCAGACCTCCGGACCGGGGTCGCCGGGACACTGAAGCTTTCTTT
TRBV27	TRBJ2-7	TRBD2	15	-	CASSLRREGQYEQYF	TGTGCCAGCAGTTTGCGGCGGGAGGGCCAGTACGAGCAGTACTTC
TRBV4-3	TRBJ1-5	-	16	once	CASSQDQWGKDQPQHF	TGCGCCAGCAGCCAAGATCAGTGGGGGAAGGATCAGCCCCAGCATTTT
TRBV28	TRBJ2-7	-	14	-	CASSLTGTTYEQYF	TGTGCCAGCAGTTTAACCGGGACAACATACGAGCAGTACTTC
TRBV6-5	TRBJ1-2	-	13	-	CASTLGGVNGYTF	TGTGCCAGCACCCTGGGAGGGGTCAATGGCTACACCTTC
TRBV28	TRBJ2-7	-	13	-	CASSLSRYYEQYF	TGTGCCAGCAGTTTAAGTCGTTACTACGAGCAGTACTTC
TRBV27	TRBJ1-2	-	16	-	CASSYKGEGVNYGYTF	TGTGCCAGCAGTTATAAAGGGGAGGGGGTAAACTATGGCTACACCTTC
TRBV18	TRBJ2-7	TRBD1	15	-	CASSPPDRGDYEQYF	TGTGCCAGCTCACCCCCGGACAGGGGGGACTACGAGCAGTACTTC
TRBV28	TRBJ2-7	TRBD1	15	-	CASRSDRGGSYEQYF	TGTGCCAGCAGGTCCGACAGGGGGGGCTCCTACGAGCAGTACTTC
TRBV28	TRBJ2-7	-	14	-	CASSLRDTPYEQYF	TGTGCCAGCAGTCTCCGGGACACCCCCTACGAGCAGTACTTC
TRBV15	TRBJ2-5	TRBD2	19	-	CATSRSPLRLAGPQETQYF	TGTGCCACCAGCAGATCCCCCCTTAGGCTAGCGGGACCCCAAGAGACCCAGTACTTC
TRBV6-5	TRBJ1-5	-	14	-	CASSYSAGNQPQHF	TGTGCCAGCAGTTACTCGGCAGGCAATCAGCCCCAGCATTTT
TRBV27	TRBJ1-5	TRBD1	15	once	CASSLSGQEGQPQHF	TGTGCCAGCAGTTTATCGGGACAGGAAGGTCAGCCCCAGCATTTT
TRBV4-1	TRBJ1-2	TRBD1	16	-	CASSQVVQGLRGGYTF	TGCGCCAGCAGCCAAGTTGTACAGGGGCTCCGGGGTGGCTACACCTTC
TRBV11-2	TRBJ2-1	-	14	-	CASSLARSYNEQFF	TGTGCCAGCAGCTTAGCACGGTCCTACAATGAGCAGTTCTTC
TRBV6-5	TRBJ2-1	TRBD1	16	-	CASSWDRERSYNEQFF	TGTGCCAGCAGTTGGGACAGGGAGCGGTCCTACAATGAGCAGTTCTTC